The source of this T cell receptor (beta chain) is a study of T cell responses to AZD1222 COVID-19 vaccine. Overall study results and limits: The sample set comprised mostly white British donors with more females, and clonal diversity was possibly underestimated. A rise in Spike-specific TCR breadth and depth followed two AZD1222 doses. Unmutated regions of variants are reportedly targeted by nearly half of spike-specific TCRs.

Combined were second doses at about 4 or about 12 weeks. Ten or more counts support this clone. Its antigen remains unidentified. Here immunoSEQ multiplex PCR was the method, and the copy in TCRdb shows in-frame clones only, minus some. This sample has roughly 180,000 clones; approximately 94% occur once, and the top ten carry about 1.5%. The germline CDR1 and CDR2 sequences are SGHDT and YYEEEE. V was shortened by 4 bases and J by 3 bases, with 16 bases between the two germline ends. The CDR3 totals 15 residues. This TCR came from an adult who received the AZD1222 COVID-19 vaccine. The starting material was peripheral blood, obtained 28 days after the second AZD1222 dose. V and J are TRBV5-6 and TRBJ1-1; weak D call: TRBD1 (5 bases). The CDR3 loop reads CASSPFEGGDTEAFF. In DNA form, the CDR3 reads TGTGCCAGCAGCCCTTTCGAGGGAGGGGACACTGAAGCTTTCTTT. Full variable domain (outside the CDR3, taken from reference TRBV5-6 and TRBJ1-1): DAGVTQSPTHLIKTRGQQVTLRCSPKSGHDTVSWYQQALGQGPQFIFQYYEEEERQRGNFPDRFSGHQFPNYSSELNVNALLLGDSALYLCASSPFEGGDTEAFFGQGTRLTVV.